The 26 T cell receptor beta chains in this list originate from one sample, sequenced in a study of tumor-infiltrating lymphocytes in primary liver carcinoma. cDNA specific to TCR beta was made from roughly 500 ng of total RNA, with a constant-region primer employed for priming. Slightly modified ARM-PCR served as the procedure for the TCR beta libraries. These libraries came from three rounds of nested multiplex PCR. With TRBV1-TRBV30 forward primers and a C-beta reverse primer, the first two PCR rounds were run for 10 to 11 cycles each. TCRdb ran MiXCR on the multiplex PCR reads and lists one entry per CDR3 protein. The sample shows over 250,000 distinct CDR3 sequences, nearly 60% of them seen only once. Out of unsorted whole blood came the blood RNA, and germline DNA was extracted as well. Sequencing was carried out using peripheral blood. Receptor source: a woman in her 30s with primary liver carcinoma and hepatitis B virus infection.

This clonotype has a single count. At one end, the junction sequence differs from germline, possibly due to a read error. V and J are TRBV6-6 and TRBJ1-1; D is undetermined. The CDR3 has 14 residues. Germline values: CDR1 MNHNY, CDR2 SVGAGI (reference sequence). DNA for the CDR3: TGTTCCAGCACGTTGACAAAATTGAACACTGAAGTTTTCTTT. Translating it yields CSSTLTKLNTEVFF.

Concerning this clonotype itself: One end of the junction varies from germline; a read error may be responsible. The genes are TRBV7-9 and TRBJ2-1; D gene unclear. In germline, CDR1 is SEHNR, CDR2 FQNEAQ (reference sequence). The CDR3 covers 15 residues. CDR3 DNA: TGTGCCAGCAGCTTTTTATCAAGCTCCTATAATGAGCAGTTCTTC. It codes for CASSFLSSSYNEQFF.

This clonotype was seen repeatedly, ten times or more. CDR3 DNA: TGTGCCAGCAGCCAAGCTGCGGGTTACCAAGAGACCCAGTACTTC. Protein: CASSQAAGYQETQYF. The J gene is TRBJ2-5, the V gene TRBV14; weak D call: TRBD2 (5 bases). CDR1 is SGHDN and CDR2 is FVKESK in the germline V gene. The CDR3 spans 15 residues. Trimming cost V 1 base and J 0 bases, with 9 bases left between them.

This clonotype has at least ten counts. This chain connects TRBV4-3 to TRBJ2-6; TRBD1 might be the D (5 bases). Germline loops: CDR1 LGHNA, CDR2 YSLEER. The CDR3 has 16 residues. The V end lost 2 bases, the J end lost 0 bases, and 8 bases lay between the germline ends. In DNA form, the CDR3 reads TGCGCCAGCAGCCAAACAGGTTTCTCTGGGGCCAACGTCCTGACTTTC. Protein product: CASSQTGFSGANVLTF.

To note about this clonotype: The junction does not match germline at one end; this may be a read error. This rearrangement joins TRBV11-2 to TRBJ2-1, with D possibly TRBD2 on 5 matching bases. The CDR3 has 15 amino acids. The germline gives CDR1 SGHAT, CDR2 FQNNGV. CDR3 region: CTSSLSNGVKDEQFF. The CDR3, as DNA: TGTACCAGCAGCTTATCGAACGGGGTGAAAGATGAGCAGTTCTTC. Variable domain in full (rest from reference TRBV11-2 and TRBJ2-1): EAGVAQSPRYKIIEKRQSVAFWCNPISGHATLYWYQQILGQGPKLLIQFQNNGVVDDSQLPKDRFSAERLKGVDSTLKIQPAKLEDSAVYLCTSSLSNGVKDEQFFGPGTRLTVL.

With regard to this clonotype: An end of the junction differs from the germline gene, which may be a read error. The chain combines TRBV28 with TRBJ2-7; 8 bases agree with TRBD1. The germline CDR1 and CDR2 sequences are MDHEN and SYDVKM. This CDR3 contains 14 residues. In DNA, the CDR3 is TGTGCCAGCAGTGTGACAGGGGATCTCTACGAGCAGTACTTT. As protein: CASSVTGDLYEQYF.

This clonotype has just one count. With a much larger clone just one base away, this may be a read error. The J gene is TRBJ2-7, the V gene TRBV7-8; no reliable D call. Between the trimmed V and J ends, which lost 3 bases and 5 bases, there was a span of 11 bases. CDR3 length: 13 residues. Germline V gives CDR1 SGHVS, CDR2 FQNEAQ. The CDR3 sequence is CASSFGITNEQYF. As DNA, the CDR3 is TGTGCCAGCAGCTTTGGGATTACCAACGAGCAGTACTTC.

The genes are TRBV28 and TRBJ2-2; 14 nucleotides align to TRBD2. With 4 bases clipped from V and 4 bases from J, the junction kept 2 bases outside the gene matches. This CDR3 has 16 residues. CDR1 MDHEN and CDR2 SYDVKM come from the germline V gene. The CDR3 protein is CASSSGLAGVTGELFF. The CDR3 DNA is TGTGCCAGCAGTTCGGGACTAGCGGGAGTCACCGGGGAGCTGTTTTTT.

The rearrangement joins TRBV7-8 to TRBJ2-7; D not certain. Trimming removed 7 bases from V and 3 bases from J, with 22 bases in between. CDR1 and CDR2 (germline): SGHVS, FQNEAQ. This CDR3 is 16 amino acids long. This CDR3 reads CASNSGFGQELYEQYF. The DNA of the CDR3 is TGTGCCAGCAACTCTGGCTTTGGGCAGGAACTCTACGAGCAGTACTTC. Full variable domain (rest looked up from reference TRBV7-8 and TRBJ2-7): GAGVSQSPRYKVAKRGQDVALRCDPISGHVSLFWYQQALGQGPEFLTYFQNEAQLDKSGLPSDRFFAERPEGSVSTLKIQRTQQEDSAVYLCASNSGFGQELYEQYFGPGTRLTVT.

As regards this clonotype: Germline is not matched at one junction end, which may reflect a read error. The CDR3 DNA reads TGTGCCACAGTCGGGGGGATGGGGACCGGGGAGCTGGTTTTT. Translation: CATVGGMGTGELVF. This chain uses TRBV6-6 with TRBJ2-2, with 7 nucleotides matching TRBD2. CDR1 is MNHNY, CDR2 SVGAGI, per germline (reference sequence). The CDR3 is 14 residues long.

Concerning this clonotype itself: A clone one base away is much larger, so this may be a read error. The CDR3 coding sequence is TGTGCCAGCGGGTATGGAAACACAGATACGCAGTATTTT. Protein: CASGYGNTDTQYF. The chain joins TRBV6-2 or TRBV6-3 to TRBJ2-3; D unclear. The V gene lost 8 bases and the J gene lost 2 bases, with 11 bases spanning the gap. Looked up from germline, CDR1 is MNHEY and CDR2 is SVGEGT. The CDR3 totals 13 residues.

CDR3 sequence: CAGRRDRNEKLFF. The CDR3 region has the DNA TGTGCCGGTAGGCGGGACAGAAATGAAAAACTGTTTTTT. The rearrangement links TRBV12-3 or TRBV12-4 to TRBJ1-4; 7 bases agree with TRBD1. The J segment lost 5 bases and the V segment lost 11 bases, leaving 8 bases of the junction unmatched. The CDR3 runs 13 residues.

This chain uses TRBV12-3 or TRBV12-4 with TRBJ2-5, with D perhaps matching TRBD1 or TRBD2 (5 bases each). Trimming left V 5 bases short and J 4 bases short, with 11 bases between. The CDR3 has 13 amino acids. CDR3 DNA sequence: TGTGCCAGCAGTACCGGGACCGGAGAGACCCAGTACTTC. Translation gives CASSTGTGETQYF.

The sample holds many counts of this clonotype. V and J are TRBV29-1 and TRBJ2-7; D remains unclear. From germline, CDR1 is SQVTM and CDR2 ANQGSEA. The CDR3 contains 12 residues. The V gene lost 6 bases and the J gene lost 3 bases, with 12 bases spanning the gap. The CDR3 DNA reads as TGCAGCGTGGACGTAGGAAACTACGAGCAGTACTTC. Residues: CSVDVGNYEQYF.

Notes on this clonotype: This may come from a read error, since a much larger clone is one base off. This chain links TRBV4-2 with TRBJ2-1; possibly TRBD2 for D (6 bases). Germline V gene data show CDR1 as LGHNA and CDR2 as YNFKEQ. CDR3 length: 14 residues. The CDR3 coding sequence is TGTGCCATCAGCCAGGAGACTAGCTACAATGAGCAGTTCTTC. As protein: CAISQETSYNEQFF.

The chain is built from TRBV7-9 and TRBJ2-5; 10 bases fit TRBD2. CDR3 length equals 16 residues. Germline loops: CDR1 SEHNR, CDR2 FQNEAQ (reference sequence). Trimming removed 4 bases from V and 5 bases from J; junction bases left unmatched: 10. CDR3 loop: CASSSGLADWLETQYF. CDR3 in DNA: TGTGCCAGCAGCTCCGGACTAGCGGACTGGTTGGAGACCCAGTACTTC. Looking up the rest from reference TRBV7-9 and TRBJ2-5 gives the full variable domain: DTGVSQNPRHKITKRGQNVTFRCDPISEHNRLYWYRQTLGQGPEFLTYFQNEAQLEKSRLLSDRFSAERPKGSFSTLEIQRTEQGDSAMYLCASSSGLADWLETQYFGPGTRLLVL.

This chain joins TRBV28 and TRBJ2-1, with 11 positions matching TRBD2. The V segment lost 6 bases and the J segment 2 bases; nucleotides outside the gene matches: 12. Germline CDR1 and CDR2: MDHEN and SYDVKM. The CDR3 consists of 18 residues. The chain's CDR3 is CASRSASGRKGPYNEQFF. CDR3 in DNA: TGTGCCAGCAGATCGGCTAGCGGGAGGAAAGGGCCCTACAATGAGCAGTTCTTC.

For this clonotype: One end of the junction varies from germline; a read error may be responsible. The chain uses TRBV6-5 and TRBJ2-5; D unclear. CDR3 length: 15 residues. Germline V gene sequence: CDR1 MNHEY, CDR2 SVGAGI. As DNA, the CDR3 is TGTGCCGGCAGTTACTCCAACGGATATAGGGAGACCCAGTACTTC. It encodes CAGSYSNGYRETQYF.

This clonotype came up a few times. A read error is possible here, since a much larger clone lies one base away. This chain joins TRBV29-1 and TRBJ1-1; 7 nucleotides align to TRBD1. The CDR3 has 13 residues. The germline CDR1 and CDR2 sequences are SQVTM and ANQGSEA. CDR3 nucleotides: TGCAACGTTGGAAGACAGGGTTGGACTGAAGCTTTCTTT. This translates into CNVGRQGWTEAFF.

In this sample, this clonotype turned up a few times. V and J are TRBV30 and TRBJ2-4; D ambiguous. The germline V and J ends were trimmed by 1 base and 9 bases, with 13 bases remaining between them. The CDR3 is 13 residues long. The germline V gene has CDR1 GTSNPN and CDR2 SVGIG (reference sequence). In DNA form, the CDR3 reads TGTGCCTGGAGTGAGGGTTTCCAAAGCATTCAGTACTTC. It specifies CAWSEGFQSIQYF. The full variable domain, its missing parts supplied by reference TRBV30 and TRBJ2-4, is SQTIHQWPATLVQPVGSPLSLECTVEGTSNPNLYWYRQAAGRGLQLLFYSVGIGQISSEVPQNLSASRPQDRQFILSSKKLLLSDSGFYLCAWSEGFQSIQYFGAGTRLSVL.

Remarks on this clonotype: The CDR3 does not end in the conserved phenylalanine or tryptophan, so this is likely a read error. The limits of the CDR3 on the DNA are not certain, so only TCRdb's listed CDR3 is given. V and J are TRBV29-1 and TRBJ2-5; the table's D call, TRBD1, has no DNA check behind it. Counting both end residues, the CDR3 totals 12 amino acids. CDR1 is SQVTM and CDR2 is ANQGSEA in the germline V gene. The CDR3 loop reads CNVSGQGPEMYS.

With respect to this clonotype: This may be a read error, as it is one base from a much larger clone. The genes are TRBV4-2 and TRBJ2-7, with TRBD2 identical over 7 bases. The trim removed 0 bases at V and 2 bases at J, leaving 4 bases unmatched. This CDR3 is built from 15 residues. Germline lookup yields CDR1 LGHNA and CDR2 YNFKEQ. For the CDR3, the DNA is TGTGCCAGCAGCCAAGAGAACCTAGCGGCCTACGAGCAGTACTTC. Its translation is CASSQENLAAYEQYF.

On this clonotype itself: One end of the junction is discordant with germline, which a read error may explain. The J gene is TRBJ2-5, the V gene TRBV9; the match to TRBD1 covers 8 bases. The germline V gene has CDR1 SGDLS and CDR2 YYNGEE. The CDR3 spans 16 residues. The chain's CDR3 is CTSSARTGTLQETQYF. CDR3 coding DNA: TGTACCAGCAGCGCTCGGACAGGGACCCTCCAAGAGACCCAGTACTTC.

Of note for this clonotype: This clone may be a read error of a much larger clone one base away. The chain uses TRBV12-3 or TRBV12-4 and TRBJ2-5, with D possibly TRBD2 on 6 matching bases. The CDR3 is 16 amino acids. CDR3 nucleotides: TGTACCAGCAGTTTATTGCGGGGAGGCGGACAAGAGACCCAGTACTTC. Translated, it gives CTSSLLRGGGQETQYF.

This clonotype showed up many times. The CDR3 loop reads CASSPRRRSSYEQYF. CDR3 in DNA: TGTGCCAGCAGCCCACGGCGGAGGAGCTCCTACGAGCAGTACTTC. The chain recombines TRBV11-1 with TRBJ2-7; a possible D gene is TRBD2 (5 bases). V was trimmed by 5 bases and J by 0 bases, leaving 14 bases between them. Looked up from germline, CDR1 is SGHAT and CDR2 is FQDESV (reference sequence). This CDR3 is 15 amino acids long.

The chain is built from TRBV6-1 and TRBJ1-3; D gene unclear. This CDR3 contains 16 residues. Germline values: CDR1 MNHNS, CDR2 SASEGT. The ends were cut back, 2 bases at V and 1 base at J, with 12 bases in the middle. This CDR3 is CASSEILTSSGNTIYF. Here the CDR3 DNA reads TGTGCCAGCAGTGAAATATTGACATCATCTGGAAACACCATATATTTT.